This T cell receptor beta chain is from a study of T cell repertoires in cytomegalovirus infection. Whole-study context: A matching HLA type, together with CMV infection, was signaled by public TCR beta signatures.

Study results and caveats: Ex vivo, HLA-C-restricted CMV-specific TCR beta clonotypes prevailed over the rest of the response. Of the TCR beta families, the public ones yielded a cumulative frequency that identified carriers of CMV plus the relevant HLA.

This CDR3 has 14 residues. CDR1 is MNHEY, CDR2 SVGEGT, per germline. Trimming left V 4 bases short and J 7 bases short, with 15 bases between. This clonotype has just a few counts. Its specificity is not known. TCRdb re-derived calls from the reads in MiXCR, one entry per CDR3 protein. Of about 330,000 distinct CDR3 sequences listed, 34% are singletons. Specimen: cultured PBMCs, collected from culture after CMV antigen stimulation. The chain employs TRBV6-2 or TRBV6-3 and TRBJ2-3; the D is unclear. This TCR was sampled from a human donor in good health (CMV status not recorded). Some clones in this sample may be carry-over from other donors' samples. The CDR3 region has the DNA TGTGCCAGCAGTTCGGTGGAAGTCTCAAATACGCAGTATTTT. Amino acid sequence: CASSSVEVSNTQYF.